Presented here are 22 T cell receptor beta chains from one specimen sequenced in a study of control samples from healthy donors and cancer patients. Sequenced by immunoSEQ multiplex PCR; TCRdb stores in-frame clones only, minus some. The repertoire holds 55,000 to 65,000 clones, 87% seen once, with about 13% in the top ten. The sequenced sample was PBMCs. These receptors were obtained from a woman aged 55-69 years with lung cancer.

The chain is built from TRBV3-1 (or the pseudogene TRBV3-2) and TRBJ2-1; TRBD1 is a possible D gene (6 bases). This CDR3 has 14 amino acids. Germline V CDR1 and CDR2: LGHDT, YNNKEL (reference sequence). V was trimmed by 2 bases and J by 5 bases, leaving 10 bases between them. In DNA, the CDR3 is TGTGCCAGCAGCCAACGGGACAAGAACAATGAGCAGTTCTTC. Translated: CASSQRDKNNEQFF.

This clone has just one count. The chain joins TRBV2 to TRBJ1-1; possible D gene TRBD1, 6 bases. Trimming removed 5 bases at V and 4 bases at J, with 14 bases between. The germline V gene encodes CDR1 SNHLY and CDR2 FYNNEI. The CDR3 is 14 residues long. CDR3 residues: CASSKYRVPTEAFF. The CDR3 bases are TGTGCCAGCAGTAAGTACAGGGTCCCCACTGAAGCTTTCTTT.

The chain recombines TRBV20-1 with TRBJ2-3; TRBD2 matches at 7 bases. The germline V gene encodes CDR1 DFQATT and CDR2 SNEGSKA (reference sequence). The CDR3 has 15 residues. V lost 3 bases, J lost 3 bases, and 9 bases stayed unmatched. This CDR3 is CSASYPTGGTDTQYF. CDR3 coding DNA: TGCAGTGCTAGTTACCCCACGGGGGGAACAGATACGCAGTATTTT.

The chain recombines TRBV7-2 with TRBJ1-2; TRBD1 matches at 7 bases. CDR1 SGHTA and CDR2 FQGNSA come from the germline V gene. This CDR3 contains 16 residues. V was clipped by 1 base and J by 7 bases; unmatched bases: 12. The CDR3 spells CASSLGLRRGSIGYTF. The CDR3 nucleotides are TGTGCCAGCAGCTTAGGGCTTCGCAGGGGGTCGATTGGCTACACCTTC.

The chain carries TRBV19 and TRBJ1-5; D perhaps matches TRBD1 (5 bases). Trimming took 6 bases from V and 3 from J, leaving 12 bases between them. The germline V gene has CDR1 LNHDA and CDR2 SQIVND (reference sequence). The CDR3 is 14 amino acids. The CDR3 DNA reads TGTGCCAGTAGGGCCGCCAGGGACAATCAGCCCCAGCATTTT. Its translation: CASRAARDNQPQHF.

This chain links TRBV13 with TRBJ1-4, with TRBD1 matching 8 bases. The CDR3 spans 13 residues. V lost 6 bases to trimming and J lost 4 bases; unmatched junction nucleotides: 1. The germline V gene has CDR1 PRHDT and CDR2 FYEKMQ (reference sequence). In DNA form, the CDR3 reads TGTGCCAGCAGTACAGGGGGTAATGAAAAACTGTTTTTT. Translating it yields CASSTGGNEKLFF.

The chain couples TRBV3-1 (or the pseudogene TRBV3-2) to TRBJ1-2; the D is unclear. Germline CDR1 and CDR2: LGHDT and YNNKEL (reference sequence). The CDR3 runs to 12 residues. V dropped 4 bases and J dropped 6 bases, with 9 bases sitting between them. The CDR3 sequence: CASSPRGDGYTF. In DNA, the CDR3 is TGTGCCAGCAGCCCCCGGGGAGATGGCTACACCTTC.

The chain carries TRBV10-2 and TRBJ2-5; D gene unclear. Trimming cost V 6 bases and J 0 bases, with 2 bases left between them. Germline values: CDR1 WSHSY, CDR2 SAAADI. The CDR3 length is 11 residues. The chain's CDR3 is CASRNQETQYF. The CDR3 nucleotides are TGCGCCAGCAGGAACCAAGAGACCCAGTACTTC.

V and J are TRBV12-3 or TRBV12-4 and TRBJ2-5; D is uncertain. The CDR3 sequence is 12 residues long. Trimming cost V 6 bases and J 4 bases, with 9 bases left between them. The CDR3 DNA sequence: TGTGCCAGCAGCCCCCTAGTAGAGACCCAGTACTTC. Residues: CASSPLVETQYF.

This clone was observed a few times. The chain joins TRBV3-1 (or the pseudogene TRBV3-2) to TRBJ1-5, with 7 positions matching TRBD1. This CDR3 has 12 amino acids. CDR1 and CDR2 from the germline V gene are LGHDT and YNNKEL (reference sequence). V lost 4 bases to trimming and J lost 11 bases; unmatched junction nucleotides: 5. CDR3 in amino acids: CASSLQGGSQHF. The CDR3 DNA follows: TGTGCCAGCAGCCTTCAGGGGGGGTCCCAGCATTTT.

V gene TRBV27 combines with J gene TRBJ1-2; 8 bases agree with TRBD1. This CDR3 contains 14 residues. V was pared by 6 bases and J by 0 bases, with 3 bases of the junction left unmatched. In germline, CDR1 is MNHEY, CDR2 SMNVEV (reference sequence). CDR3: CASSLQGANYGYTF. CDR3 bases: TGTGCCAGCAGCCTACAGGGGGCTAACTATGGCTACACCTTC.

The chain joins TRBV18 to TRBJ1-6, with 7 bases matching TRBD1. The ends lost 4 bases at V and 7 bases at J; junction bases unmatched: 10. The CDR3 covers 16 residues. Looked up from germline, CDR1 is KGHSH and CDR2 is LQKENI. The CDR3 region has the DNA TGTGCCAGCTCACTCGACCGACAGGGTGGCAATTCACCCCTCCACTTT. It yields the protein CASSLDRQGGNSPLHF.

This clone was found once. This chain connects TRBV19 to TRBJ2-3; TRBD2 aligns across 7 bases. V lost 1 base to trimming and J lost 2 bases; unmatched junction nucleotides: 12. CDR3 length equals 18 residues. Germline-derived CDR1 and CDR2 are LNHDA and SQIVND (reference sequence). The CDR3 bases are TGTGCCAGTAGTATAGGTGGCTTGGGGGACTATCTCACAGATACGCAGTATTTT. Encoded protein: CASSIGGLGDYLTDTQYF.

The CDR3 sequence: CASSPTSGGPRVGGELFF. DNA of the CDR3: TGTGCCAGTAGTCCTACTAGCGGGGGGCCAAGAGTAGGCGGGGAGCTGTTTTTT. The gene calls are TRBV19 and TRBJ2-2; 12 nucleotides agree with TRBD2. This CDR3 contains 18 residues. Trimming at V came to 5 bases and at J to 7 bases, leaving 14 bases not matched to a gene. In germline, CDR1 is LNHDA, CDR2 SQIVND (reference sequence).

The genes are TRBV7-2 and TRBJ1-1; D gene uncertain. V shed 2 bases and J shed 0 bases, with 7 bases lying between them. Germline CDR1 reads SGHTA; CDR2 reads FQGNSA. The CDR3 contains 14 residues. The CDR3 reads CASSLPILNTEAFF. CDR3 coding DNA: TGTGCCAGCAGCTTACCGATCCTGAACACTGAAGCTTTCTTT.

The gene calls are TRBV6-5 and TRBJ2-7; D possibly corresponds to TRBD1 (6 bases). V lost 7 bases and J lost 2, with 9 bases in between. Germline CDR1 reads MNHEY; CDR2 reads SVGAGI. The CDR3 length is 12 residues. The chain's CDR3 is CASTWGPYEQYF. DNA for the CDR3: TGTGCCAGCACTTGGGGGCCCTACGAGCAGTACTTC.

This chain joins TRBV10-3 and TRBJ1-3; tentatively, D is TRBD1 (6 bases). CDR1 is ENHRY, CDR2 SYGVKD, per germline. Trimming removed 6 bases at V and 0 bases at J, with 15 bases between. CDR3 length: 16 residues. CDR3 in amino acids: CAIRETGVGSGNTIYF. CDR3 bases: TGTGCCATCAGGGAGACAGGCGTAGGCTCTGGAAACACCATATATTTT.

The chain uses TRBV6-2 or TRBV6-3 and TRBJ2-3; possibly TRBD2 for D (6 bases). The germline CDR1 and CDR2 sequences are MNHEY and SVGEGT. The CDR3 consists of 14 residues. Deletions cut 6 bases from V and 0 bases from J, with 10 bases between. Written as DNA, the CDR3 is TGTGCCAGCAGCCGCGCGGGGAGCACAGATACGCAGTATTTT. This translates into CASSRAGSTDTQYF.

The gene calls are TRBV24-1 and TRBJ2-3; TRBD2 matches at 10 bases. This CDR3 has 15 amino acids. The germline V gene has CDR1 KGHDR and CDR2 SFDVKD. With 4 bases clipped from V and 3 bases from J, the junction kept 3 bases outside the gene matches. The CDR3 reads CATSESGGETDTQYF. The CDR3 DNA reads as TGTGCCACCAGTGAAAGCGGGGGGGAAACAGATACGCAGTATTTT.

This clone was detected a few times. The V gene is TRBV4-1, the J gene TRBJ2-7; 7 nucleotides align to TRBD2. This CDR3 contains 15 residues. Germline CDR1 and CDR2: MGHRA and YSYEKL. J gave up 3 bases and V 1 base, and 6 bases lay outside the gene matches. CDR3 in amino acids: CASSQAPGLLYEQYF. The CDR3 DNA is TGCGCCAGCAGCCAAGCTCCGGGACTACTCTACGAGCAGTACTTC.

Regarding this clone: The germline gene is not matched at one end of the junction; a read error may be the cause. The chain links TRBV7-9 to TRBJ2-3; TRBD2 matches 9 bases. From germline, CDR1 is SEHNR and CDR2 FQNEAQ (reference sequence). The CDR3 contains 14 residues. CDR3 amino acids: CASSLAGAVDTQYF. Here the CDR3 DNA reads TGTGCCAGCAGTTTAGCGGGAGCGGTGGATACGCAGTATTTT.

There are a few counts of this clone. The rearrangement joins TRBV7-3 to TRBJ2-5; no clear D. CDR3 size: 15 residues. Germline V CDR1 and CDR2: SGHTA, FQGTGA. The ends were cut back, 5 bases at V and 3 bases at J, with 16 bases in the middle. DNA for the CDR3: TGTGCCAGCAGCCCCGGGCCTACTGCCAAAGAGACCCAGTACTTC. This encodes CASSPGPTAKETQYF.